This T cell receptor (beta chain) was captured in a study of Graves' ophthalmopathy and Graves' hyperthyroidism (dated by TCRdb to about 2018). In the study overall: Peripheral blood samples were taken at the time of initial diagnosis, before any treatment was given. An independent validation cohort was composed of around 19 hyperthyroidism patients and 15 to 17 patients who later progressed from hyperthyroidism to ophthalmopathy. In total, approximately 140 blood samples were TCR-sequenced: fewer than 50 ophthalmopathy, about 75 hyperthyroidism and some 17 hyperthyroidism-to-ophthalmopathy patients. Once sampling was done, hyperthyroidism patients were given methimazole at a starting dose of 30 mg daily, while ophthalmopathy patients were given high-dose intravenous methylprednisolone. The study used signatures of the TCR beta repertoire to tell Graves' ophthalmopathy apart from Graves' hyperthyroidism and to predict which patients would progress to ophthalmopathy. To explore V-J signatures distinguishing ophthalmopathy from hyperthyroidism, a discovery set of around 100 patients (about 44 ophthalmopathy, about 57 stable hyperthyroidism) was enrolled. In roughly six hyperthyroidism patients, the T-cell repertoires found in thyroid tissue were compared with those found in blood.

From a lookup of the germline V gene (reference sequence), CDR1 and CDR2 are LNHDA and SQIVND. Relative to germline, V is missing 8 bases and J is missing 6 bases, with 6 bases of the junction outside any gene match. From cysteine to phenylalanine, the CDR3 is 14 amino acids long. Of the read, only the CDR3 DNA is kept; its 42 bases are in frame from base 1. About this clonotype itself: This clone's antigen is unknown. No per-base quality is available; no much larger clone lies one base away.

What the work shows at the level of the full study, not this receptor alone: Most expanded thyroid clonotypes with a frequency above 0.001 also appeared in blood, which suggests that blood repertoires may reflect the immune response in the thyroid. In validation, the model predicted ophthalmopathy progression with roughly 68% sensitivity and roughly 78% specificity; 12 predicted patients were CT-confirmed with GO in a median of approximately six months. In cross-validation, the 13-signature model distinguished ophthalmopathy from stable hyperthyroidism with around 90% sensitivity and about 81% specificity, while in the test set the corresponding values were approximately 79% and 70%. No statistical method was used to predetermine the sample size, and group allocation was not hidden from the investigators.

Patients with ophthalmopathy had moderately to severely active disease, with a Clinical Activity Score of 3 or more, a NOSPECS grade of 4 or more, and a disease duration of less than 3 months. Patients were excluded if they had other autoimmune diseases, uncontrolled infections, pregnancy or lactation. Diagnosis was based on clinical symptoms, serum thyroxine, TRAb, thyroid ultrasound and orbital computed tomography. PBMCs were isolated from approximately 10 ml of fresh peripheral blood by Ficoll-Paque density gradient centrifugation. Total RNA was extracted with Trizol reagent and quality-checked on an Agilent 2100 Bioanalyzer. For repertoire sequencing, TCR beta CDR3 regions were amplified from RNA transcripts. The first round was an RT-PCR using HTBI primers with the Qiagen OneStep RT-PCR kit, and this first round was followed by a second-round multiplex PCR, then size selection and purification. Libraries were sequenced paired-end with 100 bp reads on an Illumina HiSeq2000. The source study handled its data this way. SOAPnuke was used to process the reads, throwing out any read that had adapters, had uncalled bases, had a mean Phred below 15, or lacked an exact constant-primer or identifier match. High-quality paired reads were merged with COPE v1.2.5. Clonotypes were defined as unique nucleotide sequences and were aligned to IMGT TRB V, D and J references using MiTCR v1.1. The analysis was limited to V-J combinations with a frequency above 0.0001, which together covered approximately 99% of the repertoires. For each V-J combination, a TCR clonal expansion and chaos score was defined as the ratio of F50 clonal expansion to chaos observed in the TCRdist matrix. Features were reduced by Welch's t-statistics and random forest to around 14 V-J combinations, which fed a naive Bayes classifier. The Morisita-Horn index was used to measure how similar the thyroid and blood repertoires were. In-frame beta chains were kept once TCRdb had trimmed the public reads at Q25 with fastp and called clones with MiXCR. Entries that share a CDR3 protein sequence are merged under the most common genes and DNA. These V and J calls are TCRdb output, not the study's own analysis. Recorded for this sample are hundreds of thousands of distinct CDR3 sequences; about 40% of them occurred a single time. The top ten constitute under 3.5% of the sample.

Rearrangement joined TRBV19 to TRBJ2-2, with TRBD1 identical over 10 junction bases. The sample taken for sequencing was peripheral blood. This receptor was taken from an adult man with Graves' ophthalmopathy. The nucleotides read TGTGCCAGTCGACAGGGGGCATATCCCGGGGAGCTGTTTTTT. Its product reads: CASRQGAYPGELFF.